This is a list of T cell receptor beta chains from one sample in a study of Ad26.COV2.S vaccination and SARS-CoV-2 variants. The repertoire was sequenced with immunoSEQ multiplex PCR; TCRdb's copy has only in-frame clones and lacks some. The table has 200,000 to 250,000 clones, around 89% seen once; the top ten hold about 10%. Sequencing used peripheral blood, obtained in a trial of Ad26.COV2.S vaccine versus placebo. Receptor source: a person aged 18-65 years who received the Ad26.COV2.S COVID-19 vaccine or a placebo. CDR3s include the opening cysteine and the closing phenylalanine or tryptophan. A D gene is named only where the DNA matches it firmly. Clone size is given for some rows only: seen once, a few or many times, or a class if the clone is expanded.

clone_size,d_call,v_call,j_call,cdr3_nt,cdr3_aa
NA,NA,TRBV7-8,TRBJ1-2,TGTGCCAGCAGCTTAGTTTTGGGGGACCGCTATGGCTACACCTTC,CASSLVLGDRYGYTF
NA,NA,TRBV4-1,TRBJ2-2,TGCGCCAGCAGCCAAGAATTGGGCAACACCGGGGAGCTGTTTTTT,CASSQELGNTGELFF
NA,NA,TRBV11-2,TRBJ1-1,TGTGCCAGCAGCCGGGCGGGAAACATGAACACTGAAGCTTTCTTT,CASSRAGNMNTEAFF
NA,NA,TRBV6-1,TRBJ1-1,TGTGCCAGCAGTGGGGGAAGGGGTCCCTTCATGAACACTGAAGCTTTCTTT,CASSGGRGPFMNTEAFF
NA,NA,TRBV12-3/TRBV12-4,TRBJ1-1,TGTGCCAGCAGTCTGAAAAACACTGAAGCTTTCTTT,CASSLKNTEAFF
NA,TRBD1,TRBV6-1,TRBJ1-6,TGTGCCAGCAGTGAGGGACAGAATTCACCCCTCCACTTT,CASSEGQNSPLHF
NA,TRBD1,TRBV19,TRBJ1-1,TGTGCCAGTATCACCGGGACAGCCAACACTGAAGCTTTCTTT,CASITGTANTEAFF
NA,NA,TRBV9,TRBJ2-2,TGTGCCAGCAGCGTAGAGCGGTTCACCGGGGAGCTGTTTTTT,CASSVERFTGELFF
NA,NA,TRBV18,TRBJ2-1,TGTGCCAGCTCGTCAGACTTGAATGAGCAGTTCTTC,CASSSDLNEQFF
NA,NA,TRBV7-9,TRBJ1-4,TGTGCCAGCAGCTTAGATTCTGGATTTAATGAAAAACTGTTTTTT,CASSLDSGFNEKLFF
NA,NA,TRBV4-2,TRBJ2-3,TGTGCCAGCAGCCAAGAACTAGCCACAGATACGCAGTATTTT,CASSQELATDTQYF
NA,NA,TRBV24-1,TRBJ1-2,TGTGCCACCAGTGATTTCCGCACCAACTATGGCTACACCTTC,CATSDFRTNYGYTF
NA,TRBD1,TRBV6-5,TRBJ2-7,TGTGCCAGCAGTTCAGCGGCGACAGGGAACTCCTACGAGCAGTACTTC,CASSSAATGNSYEQYF
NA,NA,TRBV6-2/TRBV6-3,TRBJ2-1,TGTGCCAGCAGTTACCGTGGCGCTACATCAGACAATGAGCAGTTCTTC,CASSYRGATSDNEQFF
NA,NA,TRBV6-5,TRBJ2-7,TGTGCCAGCAGTTACTCGGGGGCCTACGAGCAGTACTTC,CASSYSGAYEQYF
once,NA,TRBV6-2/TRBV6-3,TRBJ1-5,TGTGCCAGCAGTTATCAGGGGACTTCCCTCCGGACCCAGCATTTT,CASSYQGTSLRTQHF
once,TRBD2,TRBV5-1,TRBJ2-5,TGCGCCAGCAGCTTGGGACTAGCGGGGGGACGGGAGACCCAGTACTTC,CASSLGLAGGRETQYF
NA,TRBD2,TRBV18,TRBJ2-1,TGTGCCAGCTCACCTGTACTAGCGGGGAATGAGCAGTTCTTC,CASSPVLAGNEQFF
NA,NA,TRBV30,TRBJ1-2,TGTGCCTGGAGAGGGGACTATGGCTACACCTTC,CAWRGDYGYTF
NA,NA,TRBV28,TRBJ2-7,TGTGCCAGCAGCCTCGTGGGGGCCAACGAGCAGTACTTC,CASSLVGANEQYF
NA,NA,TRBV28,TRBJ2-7,TGTGCCAGCAGTACAGGGTTTCCCTACGAGCAGTACTTC,CASSTGFPYEQYF
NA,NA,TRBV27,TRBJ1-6,TGTGCCAGCAGTTTTTCCTCAACCGGGGGCAGTCCCCTCCACTTT,CASSFSSTGGSPLHF
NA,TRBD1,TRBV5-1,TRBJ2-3,TGCGCCAGCAGCACCAGCTCGACAGGGGTAAATACGCAGTATTTT,CASSTSSTGVNTQYF
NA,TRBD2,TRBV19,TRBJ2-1,TGTGCCAGTAGTGTCGCTCCTAGCGGATCGAGCTCCTACAATGAGCAGTTCTTC,CASSVAPSGSSSYNEQFF
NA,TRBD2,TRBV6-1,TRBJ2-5,TGTGCCAGCAGTGAACAGGCGGGAGGTCGAGAGACCCAGTACTTC,CASSEQAGGRETQYF
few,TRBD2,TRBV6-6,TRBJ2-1,TGTGCCACCCTCGGGAGGGTCGGCGGCAATGAGCAGTTCTTC,CATLGRVGGNEQFF
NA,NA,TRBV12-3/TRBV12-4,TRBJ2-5,TGTGCCAGCAGTTCATTCCGGGAAGAGACCCAGTACTTC,CASSSFREETQYF
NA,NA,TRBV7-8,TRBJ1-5,TGTGCCAGCAGCTTTAATACGGGCAATCAGCCCCAGCATTTT,CASSFNTGNQPQHF
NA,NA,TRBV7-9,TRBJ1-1,TGTGCCAGCAGCACCCTGTCGGTTGTAGCTGAAGCTTTCTTT,CASSTLSVVAEAFF
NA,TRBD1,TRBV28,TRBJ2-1,TGTGCCAGCAGTTTATTTGGGACAGGGGAGGAGGAGCAGTTCTTC,CASSLFGTGEEEQFF
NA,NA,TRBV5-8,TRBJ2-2,TGTGCCAGCAGCTGGAAGCTAAGAACCGGGGAGCTGTTTTTT,CASSWKLRTGELFF
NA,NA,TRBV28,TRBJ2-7,TGTGCCAGCAGTCCAAAGTACGAGCAGTACTTC,CASSPKYEQYF
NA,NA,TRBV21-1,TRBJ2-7,TGTGCCAGCAGCAACGAAGGGAGTGTAGAGAGATGGCACTACGAGCAGTACTTC,CASSNEGSVERWHYEQYF
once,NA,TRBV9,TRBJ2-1,TGTGCCAGCAGCGTAGCTTTGGAGGGCCCGCAGGATGAGCAGTTCTTC,CASSVALEGPQDEQFF
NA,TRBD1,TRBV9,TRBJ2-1,TGTGCCAGCAGCGTTGGGACAGGGATATACAATGAGCAGTTCTTC,CASSVGTGIYNEQFF
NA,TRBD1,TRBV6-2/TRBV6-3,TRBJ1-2,TGTGCCAGCAGTCAACCGACAGGGAACTATGGCTACACCTTC,CASSQPTGNYGYTF
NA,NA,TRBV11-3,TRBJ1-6,TGTGCCAGCAGCTTGGAGGGGAATTCACCCCTCCACTTT,CASSLEGNSPLHF
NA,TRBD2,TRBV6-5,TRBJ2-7,TGTGCCAGCAGTTTCCTTAGCGGGACGGGAAGCGAGCAGTACTTC,CASSFLSGTGSEQYF
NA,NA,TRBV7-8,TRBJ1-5,TGTGCCAGCAGCTTAGTCGGGGCCGATCAGCCCCAGCATTTT,CASSLVGADQPQHF
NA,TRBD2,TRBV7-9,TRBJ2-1,TGTGCCAGCAGCTTCGGACTAGTGAATGAGCAGTTCTTC,CASSFGLVNEQFF
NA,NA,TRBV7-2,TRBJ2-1,TGTGCCAGCAGTGGAGCGCCGAGCTCCTACAATGAGCAGTTCTTC,CASSGAPSSYNEQFF
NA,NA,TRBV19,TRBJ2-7,TGTGCCAGTAGTCCTCGGGACTTTAAAGGGCAGTACTTC,CASSPRDFKGQYF
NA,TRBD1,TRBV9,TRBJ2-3,TGTGCCAGCAGCCCACGATTGACAGGGGCAGATACGCAGTATTTT,CASSPRLTGADTQYF
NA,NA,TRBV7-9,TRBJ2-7,TGTGCCAGCACCCAGGGGGGGGACGAGCAGTACTTC,CASTQGGDEQYF
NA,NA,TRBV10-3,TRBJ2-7,TGTGCCATCAGTGAGTCGCCGGGGACCGCCGAGCAGTACTTC,CAISESPGTAEQYF
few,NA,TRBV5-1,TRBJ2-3,TGCGCCAGCAGCTTGGTCGGGAATCTTGGCACAGATACGCAGTATTTT,CASSLVGNLGTDTQYF
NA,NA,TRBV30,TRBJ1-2,TGTGCCTGGACTCTAGCCGGGGGGCATGGCTACACCTTC,CAWTLAGGHGYTF
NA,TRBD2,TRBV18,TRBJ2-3,TGTGCCAGCTCACCTCCGGGACTAGCGGGAGTGACTACAGATACGCAGTATTTT,CASSPPGLAGVTTDTQYF
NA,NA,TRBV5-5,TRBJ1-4,TGTGCCAGCAGCTTGGATTACAGGCTTGCAACTAATGAAAAACTGTTTTTT,CASSLDYRLATNEKLFF
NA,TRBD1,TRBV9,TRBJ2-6,TGTGCCAGCAGCGTAGCTACACGGACAGGGTCTGGGGCCAACGTCCTGACTTTC,CASSVATRTGSGANVLTF
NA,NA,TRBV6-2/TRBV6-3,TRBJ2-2,TGTGCCAGCAGTTACTCGTCGGGATTCAACACCGGGGAGCTGTTTTTT,CASSYSSGFNTGELFF
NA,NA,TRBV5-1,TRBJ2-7,TGCGCCAGCAGCTCCAGGGGTCCGGGGGAGCAGTACTTC,CASSSRGPGEQYF
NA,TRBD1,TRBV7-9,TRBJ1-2,TGTGCCAGCAGCCAGCTCGGGACAGACTATGGCTACACCTTC,CASSQLGTDYGYTF